This entry lists 26 T cell receptor beta chains sequenced from one sample in a study of blood T cell repertoires in COVID-19. Assay used: immunoSEQ multiplex PCR; TCRdb lists only in-frame clones, some missing. This sample has about 240,000 clones, with 80% to 85% found just once. The specimen sequenced was peripheral blood. All receptors derive from a woman between 18 and 30 years old with acute or convalescent COVID-19.

The CDR3 spells CATSREVTSGSGGEQYF. CDR3 bases: TGTGCCACCAGCAGAGAGGTGACTAGCGGGAGTGGCGGCGAGCAGTACTTC. The chain employs TRBV15 and TRBJ2-7, with 12 bases lining up with TRBD2. CDR1 and CDR2 from the germline V gene are LNHNV and YYDKDF (reference sequence). CDR3 length: 17 amino acids. The ends lost 0 bases at V and 6 bases at J; junction bases unmatched: 9.

This sequence joins TRBV6-1 and TRBJ2-3; D perhaps matches TRBD1 (6 bases). The ends were cut back, 3 bases at V and 1 base at J, with 14 bases in the middle. Germline assignment: CDR1 MNHNS and CDR2 SASEGT. This CDR3 has 16 residues. The CDR3 sequence: CASSDGDIFRTDTQYF. The CDR3 DNA follows: TGTGCCAGCAGTGACGGGGACATTTTCCGCACAGATACGCAGTATTTT.

This clone was seen a single time. V gene TRBV4-3 combines with J gene TRBJ2-4, with D tentatively TRBD2 (5 bases). Germline-derived CDR1 and CDR2 are LGHNA and YSLEER. V was shortened by 0 bases and J by 6 bases, with 21 bases between the two germline ends. The CDR3 is 18 residues long. CDR3 amino acids: CASSQEVADIWAGNIQYF. Here the CDR3 DNA reads TGCGCCAGCAGCCAAGAAGTGGCGGATATATGGGCGGGAAACATTCAGTACTTC.

This chain links TRBV28 with TRBJ2-5; no clear D gene. The CDR3 has 14 residues. The germline CDR1 and CDR2 sequences are MDHEN and SYDVKM. The V end lost 6 bases, the J end lost 0 bases, and 11 bases lay between the germline ends. The CDR3 nucleotides read TGTGCCAGCAGCCGCGACAACCACCAAGAGACCCAGTACTTC. Amino acid sequence: CASSRDNHQETQYF.

The CDR3 protein is CASSPTGSSAQHF. The CDR3 DNA follows: TGTGCCAGCAGCCCGACAGGGTCCAGTGCCCAGCATTTT. The chain carries TRBV28 and TRBJ1-5; 7 bases are shared with TRBD1. Trimming at V came to 6 bases and at J to 11 bases, leaving 10 bases not matched to a gene. The germline V gene has CDR1 MDHEN and CDR2 SYDVKM. The CDR3 sequence is 13 residues long.

The DNA of the CDR3 is TGTGCCAGCAGCTTACCCTCCCGAGCCGGGACAGGGAGAAGGGAGACCCAGTACTTC. Its translation is CASSLPSRAGTGRRETQYF. The chain couples TRBV7-9 to TRBJ2-5; 9 nucleotides align to TRBD1. After removal of 2 bases from V and 5 bases from J, the junction contained 18 bases not matched to a gene. The CDR3 has 19 residues. Germline CDR1 reads SEHNR; CDR2 reads FQNEAQ (reference sequence). Complete variable domain (other parts from reference TRBV7-9 and TRBJ2-5): DTGVSQNPRHKITKRGQNVTFRCDPISEHNRLYWYRQTLGQGPEFLTYFQNEAQLEKSRLLSDRFSAERPKGSFSTLEIQRTEQGDSAMYLCASSLPSRAGTGRRETQYFGPGTRLLVL.

The chain uses TRBV7-6 and TRBJ1-4; 9 bases agree with TRBD1. Trimming cost V 1 base and J 4 bases; bases outside gene matches: 4. This CDR3 has 16 residues. In germline, CDR1 is SGHVS, CDR2 FNYEAQ. CDR3 bases: TGTGCCAGCAGCTTAGAGACAGGGGGAAGTAATGAAAAACTGTTTTTT. Translated, it gives CASSLETGGSNEKLFF.

The chain uses TRBV19 and TRBJ1-2; TRBD1 aligns across 7 bases. V was clipped by 4 bases and J by 4 bases; unmatched bases: 12. Germline CDR1 reads LNHDA; CDR2 reads SQIVND (reference sequence). CDR3 length: 16 residues. DNA of the CDR3: TGTGCCAGTAGTAAAATTGGGACAGCCCACGTCTATGGCTACACCTTC. Amino acid sequence: CASSKIGTAHVYGYTF.

V gene TRBV3-1 (or the pseudogene TRBV3-2) combines with J gene TRBJ2-1, with 12 bases fitting TRBD2. CDR1 LGHDT and CDR2 YNNKEL come from the germline V gene (reference sequence). This CDR3 is built from 16 residues. Trimming cost V 0 bases and J 9 bases; bases outside gene matches: 6. In DNA, the CDR3 is TGTGCCAGCAGCCAAGATCCTAGCGGGAGGGCCTCTGAGCAGTTCTTC. Translated: CASSQDPSGRASEQFF.

This clone showed up just a few times. The chain uses TRBV7-9 and TRBJ2-7; 9 bases are shared with TRBD1. Germline lookup yields CDR1 SEHNR and CDR2 FQNEAQ (reference sequence). The junction had 9 bases not matched to a gene; V was cut back by 4 bases and J by 5 bases. The CDR3 loop spans 15 amino acids. CDR3: CASSSPGQGPNEQYF. The CDR3 DNA reads as TGTGCCAGCAGCTCCCCGGGACAGGGTCCCAACGAGCAGTACTTC.

The V call is TRBV7-6, the J call TRBJ2-1, with 10 nucleotides matching TRBD2. Germline V CDR1 and CDR2: SGHVS, FNYEAQ. This CDR3 contains 19 residues. Trimming at V came to 2 bases and at J to 7 bases, leaving 17 bases not matched to a gene. CDR3 sequence reads: CASSLRASGSLLGLNEQFF. The CDR3 DNA reads TGTGCCAGCAGCTTACGGGCTAGCGGGAGCCTCCTCGGGTTGAATGAGCAGTTCTTC.

The J gene is TRBJ2-4, the V gene TRBV28; 7 bases map to TRBD2. V gave up 6 bases and J gave up 1 base; unmatched junction bases: 3. The CDR3 runs to 14 residues. In germline, CDR1 is MDHEN, CDR2 SYDVKM. The CDR3 DNA reads TGTGCCAGCAGGCGGGAGCGGGCCAAAAACATTCAGTACTTC. Its protein product is CASRRERAKNIQYF.

The chain links TRBV18 to TRBJ2-1, with D unclear. Trimming pared 1 base from V and 0 bases from J, leaving 10 bases between. Germline assignment: CDR1 KGHSH and CDR2 LQKENI. The length of the CDR3 is 16 residues. CDR3 sequence (DNA): TGTGCCAGCTCACCACTCAGCGCAAGCTCCTACAATGAGCAGTTCTTC. It translates to CASSPLSASSYNEQFF.

The chain combines TRBV27 with TRBJ2-1; TRBD2 agrees at 11 bases. V lost 7 bases and J lost 5; bases outside the gene matches: 10. Germline CDR1 and CDR2: MNHEY and SMNVEV (reference sequence). The length of the CDR3 is 16 residues. DNA for the CDR3: TGTGCCAGCACCCCGGGACTAGCGGCCCCGAACAATGAGCAGTTCTTC. Its protein is CASTPGLAAPNNEQFF.

This clone has more than one count but fewer than ten. The genes are TRBV7-8 and TRBJ2-7, with 8 nucleotides matching TRBD1. Losses at the gene ends were 2 bases for V and 0 bases for J; bases not matched to a gene: 9. The CDR3 is 17 amino acids. From germline, CDR1 is SGHVS and CDR2 FQNEAQ. The chain's CDR3 is CASSLRLGQGTSYEQYF. The DNA of the CDR3 is TGTGCCAGCAGCTTACGGCTAGGACAGGGAACCTCCTACGAGCAGTACTTC.

The chain has TRBV5-1 and TRBJ2-3, with TRBD1 matching 8 bases. Germline V gene lookup returns CDR1 SGHRS and CDR2 YFSETQ. V lost 5 bases to trimming and J lost 4 bases; unmatched junction nucleotides: 12. This CDR3 is 16 amino acids long. The CDR3 spells CASSPRQGSPADTQYF. The CDR3 DNA follows: TGCGCCAGCAGTCCACGACAGGGGAGTCCGGCAGATACGCAGTATTTT. Full variable domain (outside the CDR3, taken from reference TRBV5-1 and TRBJ2-3): KAGVTQTPRYLIKTRGQQVTLSCSPISGHRSVSWYQQTPGQGLQFLFEYFSETQRNKGNFPGRFSGRQFSNSRSEMNVSTLELGDSALYLCASSPRQGSPADTQYFGPGTRLTVL.

The chain employs TRBV7-2 and TRBJ1-2; perhaps TRBD1 as D (6 bases). Germline V CDR1 and CDR2: SGHTA, FQGNSA. Trimming removed 5 bases at V and 5 bases at J, with 15 bases between. The CDR3 is 14 amino acids. This CDR3 is CASSHDRILYGYTF. CDR3 DNA sequence: TGTGCCAGCAGCCACGACAGGATCCTTTATGGCTACACCTTC.

This clone was seen a handful of times. The rearrangement links TRBV25-1 to TRBJ1-2, with a tentative D call TRBD1 (5 bases). The CDR3 extends over 14 amino acids. The V and J ends lost 8 bases and 3 bases respectively, with 16 bases between them. Germline V CDR1 and CDR2: MGHDK, SYGVNS. The CDR3 nucleotides are TGTGCCAGCTCGCCCAGGGTAGACCACTATGGCTACACCTTC. Its protein product is CASSPRVDHYGYTF.

This sequence joins TRBV27 and TRBJ1-2, with 12 nucleotides matching TRBD1. CDR1 and CDR2 from the germline V gene are MNHEY and SMNVEV (reference sequence). The CDR3 has 15 residues. The ends lost 6 bases at V and 5 bases at J; junction bases unmatched: 7. CDR3 DNA sequence: TGTGCCAGCAGCAAGGGGGGACAGGGGGCGTATGGCTACACCTTC. Translation gives CASSKGGQGAYGYTF.

This chain links TRBV11-3 with TRBJ2-7; 12 nucleotides align to TRBD2. V lost 2 bases to trimming and J lost 2 bases; unmatched junction nucleotides: 4. Germline assignment: CDR1 SGHNT and CDR2 YENEEA. The length of the CDR3 is 16 residues. The CDR3 sequence is CASSLTTSGGPYEQYF. The CDR3 DNA reads as TGTGCCAGCAGCTTAACCACTAGCGGGGGGCCCTACGAGCAGTACTTC.

V is TRBV6-5 and J is TRBJ2-7, with 7 bases aligning to TRBD2. This CDR3 has 16 amino acids. V trimming: 0 bases; J trimming: 2 bases; junction bases outside the gene matches: 7. CDR1 is MNHEY, CDR2 SVGAGI, per germline. CDR3 sequence reads: CASSYSPSGTPYEQYF. The CDR3 coding sequence is TGTGCCAGCAGTTACTCGCCTAGCGGAACCCCCTACGAGCAGTACTTC.

V usage is TRBV4-3 and J usage is TRBJ2-1, with D unclear. Germline values: CDR1 LGHNA, CDR2 YSLEER. The CDR3 has 13 amino acids. V lost 6 bases, J lost 10 bases, and 16 bases lay in between. CDR3: CASRPPSSREQFF. The CDR3 DNA sequence: TGCGCCAGCAGACCCCCCTCATCGCGAGAGCAGTTCTTC.

The chain recombines TRBV9 with TRBJ1-1, with TRBD1 as a possible D gene (5 bases). V lost 0 bases, J lost 11 bases, and 17 bases lay in between. CDR1 SGDLS and CDR2 YYNGEE come from the germline V gene. The CDR3 covers 14 residues. Here the CDR3 DNA reads TGTGCCAGCAGCGTAGCGGACATAACAAGTGGGGCTTTCTTT. Encoded protein: CASSVADITSGAFF.

The rearrangement uses TRBV28 and TRBJ2-1; unclear D gene. The CDR3 totals 17 residues. V shed 3 bases and J shed 4 bases, with 19 bases lying between them. Per germline, CDR1 MDHEN and CDR2 SYDVKM. CDR3 nucleotides: TGTGCCAGCAGTTTGAATGTTTGGGCAGATCCTTACAATGAGCAGTTCTTC. Translating gives CASSLNVWADPYNEQFF.

The rearrangement uses TRBV30 and TRBJ2-5; TRBD2 matches at 14 bases. CDR3 length: 14 amino acids. Losses at the gene ends were 8 bases for V and 5 bases for J; bases not matched to a gene: 7. Looked up from germline, CDR1 is GTSNPN and CDR2 is SVGIG (reference sequence). The CDR3, as DNA: TGTGCCGGGACCCGGACTAGCGGGAGGGAGACCCAGTACTTC. This codes for CAGTRTSGRETQYF. Filled out from reference TRBV30 and TRBJ2-5, the complete variable domain reads SQTIHQWPATLVQPVGSPLSLECTVEGTSNPNLYWYRQAAGRGLQLLFYSVGIGQISSEVPQNLSASRPQDRQFILSSKKLLLSDSGFYLCAGTRTSGRETQYFGPGTRLLVL.

A single count supports this clone. The V gene is TRBV7-2, the J gene TRBJ1-5; D perhaps matches TRBD1 (6 bases). This CDR3 comprises 15 residues. The V end was cut by 4 bases, the J end by 2 bases, with 12 bases between. Germline CDR1 is SGHTA and CDR2 is FQGNSA. Here the CDR3 reads CASSWGGVGNQPQHF. CDR3 nucleotide sequence: TGTGCCAGCAGCTGGGGGGGCGTGGGCAATCAGCCCCAGCATTTT.